The 18 T cell receptor beta chains listed next were all sequenced from one sample in a study of CD8+CD57+ T cells in acquired aplastic anemia. TCR beta VDJ and CDR3 were profiled, and genomic DNA was the template. In TCRdb, the reads were re-called with MiXCR into one record per CDR3 protein. Of approximately 160,000 distinct CDR3 sequences in the sample, 40% to 55% were seen once. Patients sequenced had flow cytometry evidence of CD8+CD57+ cell expansion. Sequenced input: sorted CD4+, CD8+, or CD8+CD57+ T cells (not recorded which) from PBMCs. These TCRs come from a human donor with aplastic anemia.

This clonotype was recorded a few times. The chain links TRBV10-2 to TRBJ2-5, with 9 positions matching TRBD2. Germline trimming cut 2 bases from V and 3 bases from J; bases unmatched to any gene: 4. This CDR3 region has 15 residues. Germline V CDR1 and CDR2: WSHSY, SAAADI. The CDR3 bases are TGCGCCAGCAGTGAGCTAGCGGGGATTAAAGAGACCCAGTACTTC. It specifies CASSELAGIKETQYF.

The rearrangement joins TRBV11-1 to TRBJ2-1; D gene unclear. The germline V and J ends were trimmed by 5 bases and 7 bases, with 15 bases remaining between them. Germline CDR1 and CDR2: SGHAT and FQDESV (reference sequence). CDR3 length: 14 residues. CDR3 in DNA: TGTGCCAGCAGCCCTGGGCCCCATGGGAATGAGCAGTTCTTC. It translates to CASSPGPHGNEQFF.

In DNA form, the CDR3 reads TGTGCCAGTAGTATAGGTGCTGCTAGCACAGATACGCAGTATTTT. Translating gives CASSIGAASTDTQYF. This chain uses TRBV19 with TRBJ2-3; D call uncertain. Trimming pared 1 base from V and 0 bases from J, leaving 8 bases between. The CDR3 loop spans 15 amino acids. The germline V gene has CDR1 LNHDA and CDR2 SQIVND (reference sequence).

For this clonotype: The junction and the germline gene differ at one end; a read error may be behind it. CDR3 region: CAASSPRDRGSSGANVLTF. In nucleotides, the CDR3 is TGTGCCGCCAGCAGCCCTCGGGACAGGGGGTCCTCTGGGGCCAACGTCCTGACTTTC. This chain links TRBV15 with TRBJ2-6; TRBD1 matches 11 bases. The CDR3 totals 19 residues. Germline V gene sequence: CDR1 LNHNV, CDR2 YYDKDF (reference sequence). The full variable domain, with the rest looked up from reference TRBV15 and TRBJ2-6, is DAMVIQNPRYQVTQFGKPVTLSCSQTLNHNVMYWYQQKSSQAPKLLFHYYDKDFNNEADTPDNFQSRRPNTSFCFLDIRSPGLGDTAMYLCAASSPRDRGSSGANVLTFGAGSRLTVL.

The chain links TRBV7-2 to TRBJ2-7, with TRBD2 identical over 13 bases. The CDR3 length is 14 residues. Germline V lookup: CDR1 SGHTA, CDR2 FQGNSA. J lost 6 bases, V lost 5 bases, and 4 bases had no gene match. The CDR3 loop is CASSTRTSGSEQYV. Here the CDR3 DNA reads TGTGCCAGCAGCACCCGGACTAGCGGGAGCGAGCAGTACGTC.

This clonotype was seen repeatedly, ten times or more. The chain recombines TRBV12-3 or TRBV12-4 with TRBJ1-4; 9 bases are a match to TRBD1. Trimming took 5 bases from V and 8 from J; bases not matched to a gene: 15. The CDR3 is 17 residues long. The CDR3 is CASSPFRLGQGEEKLFF. DNA for the CDR3: TGTGCCAGCAGTCCATTCCGCCTGGGACAGGGAGAAGAAAAACTGTTTTTT.

This clonotype was observed a few times. Since a much larger clone is just one base distant, this may be a read error. The rearrangement uses TRBV7-2 and TRBJ1-2, with D unresolved. The CDR3 covers 14 residues. The germline V gene has CDR1 SGHTA and CDR2 FQGNSA. In nucleotides, the CDR3 is TGTGCCAGCAGCTTTGGCAGAGCTAACTATGGCTGCACCTTC. Its translation: CASSFGRANYGCTF.

This clonotype was detected many times. The gene calls are TRBV9 and TRBJ2-1; 7 positions agree with TRBD1. The CDR3 consists of 15 residues. CDR1 is SGDLS, CDR2 YYNGEE, per germline. Germline trimming cut 3 bases from V and 4 bases from J; bases unmatched to any gene: 7. The chain's CDR3 is CASSADRRAYNEQFF. DNA of the CDR3: TGTGCCAGCAGCGCGGACAGGAGAGCATACAATGAGCAGTTCTTC.

This clonotype showed up just a few times. V and J are TRBV10-3 and TRBJ2-5; 7 bases are a match to TRBD2. The CDR3 has 13 residues. Trimming cost V 4 bases and J 5 bases; bases outside gene matches: 4. Germline V gives CDR1 ENHRY, CDR2 SYGVKD. The CDR3 nucleotides read TGTGCCATCAGTGGGCTAGCGGTTGAGACCCAGTACTTC. This codes for CAISGLAVETQYF.

A word on this clonotype: Possible read error: a much larger clone is one base away. This chain connects TRBV12-5 to TRBJ1-3, with D possibly matching TRBD1 (5 bases). The germline V gene encodes CDR1 LGHNT and CDR2 FRNRAP. The CDR3 extends over 14 amino acids. CDR3 nucleotides: TGTGTTAGTGGTTTGGTTCAGGGAGGAAACACCATATATTTT. It is translated as CVSGLVQGGNTIYF.

This clonotype was recorded many times. The chain is built from TRBV5-4 and TRBJ2-1; 13 nucleotides agree with TRBD2. The CDR3 consists of 15 residues. Germline CDR1 is SGHNT and CDR2 is YYREEE (reference sequence). J was trimmed by 8 bases and V by 3 bases; bases with no gene match: 5. CDR3 DNA sequence: TGTGCCAGCAGCTCGACTAGCGGGGGGACTGATGAGCAGTTCTTC. This gives the protein CASSSTSGGTDEQFF.

In its sample, this clonotype was seen a few times. The CDR3 DNA sequence: TGTGCCAGCAGTTGGGGGAGGGGGTATGAAGCTTTCTTT. This sequence encodes CASSWGRGYEAFF. This rearrangement joins TRBV27 to TRBJ1-1, with D possibly being TRBD1 (6 bases). CDR3 size: 13 residues. Germline CDR1 and CDR2: MNHEY and SMNVEV (reference sequence). V lost 4 bases and J 7 bases, leaving 13 bases between the germline ends.

This chain joins TRBV15 and TRBJ2-7, with D unresolved. Germline V gene lookup returns CDR1 LNHNV and CDR2 YYDKDF (reference sequence). The CDR3 sequence is 15 residues long. Trimming took 0 bases from V and 3 from J, leaving 12 bases between them. The CDR3 loop is CATSRDPGGRYEQYF. Here the CDR3 DNA reads TGTGCCACCAGCAGAGATCCGGGCGGCCGCTACGAGCAGTACTTC.

This clonotype appeared a single time. The chain's CDR3 is CASSLGQPGEGANVLTF. CDR3 in DNA: TGCGCCAGCAGCCTGGGACAGCCAGGGGAGGGGGCCAACGTCCTGACTTTC. The J gene is TRBJ2-6, the V gene TRBV5-1; the match to TRBD1 covers 7 bases. The length of the CDR3 is 17 residues. CDR1 and CDR2 (germline): SGHRS, YFSETQ. The V and J ends lost 4 bases and 4 bases, in that order; junction bases with no gene match: 11.

In this sample, this clonotype turned up a few times. This chain links TRBV30 with TRBJ1-2; D is unresolved. The CDR3 has 10 amino acids. V was trimmed by 1 base and J by 8 bases, leaving 5 bases between them. Germline-derived CDR1 and CDR2 are GTSNPN and SVGIG (reference sequence). CDR3 DNA: TGTGCCTGGAGTGGTCGAGGCTACACCTTC. It is translated as CAWSGRGYTF.

This sequence joins TRBV2 and TRBJ2-1, with D unresolved. V was clipped by 1 base and J by 2 bases, with 12 bases between them. Germline CDR1 SNHLY, CDR2 FYNNEI. The CDR3 spans 16 residues. The CDR3 spells CASSEGLVSTYNEQFF. CDR3 sequence (DNA): TGTGCCAGCAGTGAAGGGCTAGTATCTACCTACAATGAGCAGTTCTTC.

The chain has TRBV7-3 and TRBJ2-7; 7 bases align to TRBD1. V shed 5 bases and J 6 bases; nucleotides not matched to a gene: 4. CDR1 is SGHTA, CDR2 FQGTGA, per germline. This CDR3 is 12 amino acids long. The CDR3 loop is CASSGRDSEQYF. The CDR3 bases are TGTGCCAGCAGCGGAAGGGACAGCGAGCAGTACTTC.

The chain links TRBV2 to TRBJ1-3, with D tentatively TRBD1 (5 bases). This CDR3 spans 14 amino acids. Between the trimmed V and J ends, which lost 5 bases and 9 bases, there was a span of 17 bases. The germline CDR1 and CDR2 sequences are SNHLY and FYNNEI. The CDR3 sequence: CASSTTGPLSTIYF. CDR3 nucleotides: TGTGCCAGCAGTACCACAGGCCCCCTTTCCACCATATATTTT. Supplemented by reference TRBV2 and TRBJ1-3, the full variable domain reads EPEVTQTPSHQVTQMGQEVILRCVPISNHLYFYWYRQILGQKVEFLVSFYNNEISEKSEIFDDQFSVERPDGSNFTLKIRSTKLEDSAMYFCASSTTGPLSTIYFGEGSWLTVV.